One and the same sample provided the 32 T cell receptor beta chains below, sequenced in a study of T cell changes during pregnancy in multiple sclerosis. Assay used: immunoSEQ multiplex PCR; TCRdb lists only in-frame clones, some missing. The sample contains about 65,000 clones, about 92% of which appear only once. Sample: CD8+ T cells from peripheral blood mononuclear cells, taken in the third trimester of pregnancy. Every receptor here comes from a female donor in good health, enrolled as a control in a pregnancy study.

This clone appeared a single time. The V gene is TRBV7-9, the J gene TRBJ1-2; 7 positions match TRBD1. Germline V gene lookup returns CDR1 SEHNR and CDR2 FQNEAQ (reference sequence). V gave up 3 bases and J gave up 5 bases; unmatched junction bases: 6. CDR3 length: 14 residues. The CDR3 DNA reads TGTGCCAGCAGCTTGAGGGACAGATTTTATGGCTACACCTTC. It yields the protein CASSLRDRFYGYTF.

The CDR3 sequence: CASSQGGVLRYGYTF. The DNA for the CDR3 is TGTGCCAGCAGCCAGGGGGGCGTCCTTCGCTATGGCTACACCTTC. The gene calls are TRBV7-9 and TRBJ1-2; 7 nucleotides agree with TRBD1. Germline V gives CDR1 SEHNR, CDR2 FQNEAQ (reference sequence). The CDR3 runs to 15 residues. V gave up 5 bases and J gave up 4 bases; unmatched junction bases: 10.

By proportion, this clone is medium-sized. V and J are TRBV30 and TRBJ1-1; D gene ambiguous. CDR1 and CDR2 (germline): GTSNPN, SVGIG (reference sequence). This CDR3 region has 15 residues. Trimming stripped 3 bases from V and 1 base from J, with 15 bases between. CDR3 sequence (DNA): TGTGCCTGGAGCCCCCCGGTTTCCGGGAACACTGAAGCTTTCTTT. Translation: CAWSPPVSGNTEAFF.

This chain links TRBV27 with TRBJ1-1, with TRBD1 identical over 8 bases. The CDR3 contains 14 residues. The J segment lost 5 bases and the V segment lost 5 bases, leaving 7 bases of the junction unmatched. Germline CDR1 is MNHEY and CDR2 is SMNVEV (reference sequence). The CDR3 here is CASSIHRGVTEAFF. CDR3 nucleotides: TGTGCCAGCAGTATCCACAGGGGGGTGACTGAAGCTTTCTTT.

CDR3 sequence reads: CASSLERTGYQPQHF. The CDR3 nucleotides are TGCGCCAGCAGCCTCGAGAGGACAGGCTATCAGCCCCAGCATTTT. V usage is TRBV4-3 and J usage is TRBJ1-5; TRBD1 agrees at 7 bases. Germline-derived CDR1 and CDR2 are LGHNA and YSLEER. This CDR3 has 15 residues. J gave up 5 bases and V 4 bases, and 8 bases lay outside the gene matches.

The chain has TRBV9 and TRBJ2-1; D is undetermined. This CDR3 contains 16 residues. The germline V and J ends were trimmed by 3 bases and 0 bases, with 13 bases remaining between them. Germline CDR1 reads SGDLS; CDR2 reads YYNGEE. CDR3: CASSGGLGGSYNEQFF. The CDR3 DNA reads TGTGCCAGCAGCGGCGGATTGGGTGGCTCCTACAATGAGCAGTTCTTC.

The CDR3 is CASSDRQYQETQYF. Here the CDR3 DNA reads TGTGCCAGCAGTGATAGACAGTACCAAGAGACCCAGTACTTC. The chain uses TRBV6-1 and TRBJ2-5; perhaps TRBD1 as D (5 bases). Deletions cut 3 bases from V and 0 bases from J, with 8 bases between. Germline CDR1 is MNHNS and CDR2 is SASEGT. This CDR3 has 14 amino acids.

V gene TRBV9 combines with J gene TRBJ1-1; TRBD1 is a possible D gene (5 bases). V was cut by 4 bases and J by 2 bases, with 18 bases left in between. CDR1 and CDR2 from the germline V gene are SGDLS and YYNGEE. The CDR3 totals 16 residues. The CDR3 sequence is CASSRNRQNLNTEAFF. DNA of the CDR3: TGTGCCAGCAGCCGAAATCGACAGAACCTTAACACTGAAGCTTTCTTT.

The V gene is TRBV7-6, the J gene TRBJ2-7; 9 nucleotides line up with TRBD1. Germline-derived CDR1 and CDR2 are SGHVS and FNYEAQ. The length of the CDR3 is 14 residues. The V and J ends lost 5 bases and 3 bases, in that order; junction bases with no gene match: 5. The CDR3 sequence is CASSTRDRVYEQYF. The CDR3 nucleotides are TGTGCCAGCAGCACCCGGGACAGGGTCTACGAGCAGTACTTC.

The genes are TRBV6-5 and TRBJ1-1, with D tentatively TRBD1 (5 bases). V was shortened by 6 bases and J by 4 bases, with 12 bases between the two germline ends. The CDR3 spans 13 residues. Germline values: CDR1 MNHEY, CDR2 SVGAGI. The CDR3 spells CASSSWGGTEAFF. In DNA, the CDR3 is TGTGCCAGCAGCTCCTGGGGGGGCACTGAAGCTTTCTTT.

In its sample, this clone was seen once. The CDR3 coding sequence is TGTGCCAGCACCTTCCGGGGAACTGGAAACACCATATATTTT. Translating it yields CASTFRGTGNTIYF. The chain has TRBV5-8 and TRBJ1-3; D not certain. V was trimmed by 6 bases and J by 2 bases, leaving 12 bases between them. The germline CDR1 and CDR2 sequences are SGHTS and YDEGEE. There are 14 residues in the CDR3.

The V gene is TRBV11-2, the J gene TRBJ2-3, with D possibly being TRBD2 (6 bases). Trimming took off 3 bases at V and 3 bases at J, with 16 bases between the two ends. Germline-derived CDR1 and CDR2 are SGHAT and FQNNGV. This CDR3 contains 16 residues. The CDR3 sequence: CASSLYLAAGTDTQYF. The CDR3 nucleotides read TGTGCCAGCAGCTTGTACTTGGCCGCGGGGACAGATACGCAGTATTTT. The full variable domain, in which reference TRBV11-2 and TRBJ2-3 provide the parts outside the CDR3, is EAGVAQSPRYKIIEKRQSVAFWCNPISGHATLYWYQQILGQGPKLLIQFQNNGVVDDSQLPKDRFSAERLKGVDSTLKIQPAKLEDSAVYLCASSLYLAAGTDTQYFGPGTRLTVL.

The chain joins TRBV19 to TRBJ1-1; 9 bases are a match to TRBD1. The CDR3 length is 15 residues. Trimming at V came to 6 bases and at J to 4 bases, leaving 9 bases not matched to a gene. Looked up from germline, CDR1 is LNHDA and CDR2 is SQIVND (reference sequence). In DNA, the CDR3 is TGTGCCAGTAGGCCGGGACAGGGTGGGATCACTGAAGCTTTCTTT. It encodes CASRPGQGGITEAFF.

The count of this clone is one. The CDR3 DNA is TGTGCTCTTTCGGGACAGATTAGCAATCAGCCCCAGCATTTT. This gives the protein CALSGQISNQPQHF. The gene calls are TRBV30 and TRBJ1-5; the match to TRBD1 covers 7 bases. Per the germline V gene, CDR1 is GTSNPN and CDR2 is SVGIG (reference sequence). The CDR3 contains 14 residues.

This sequence joins TRBV5-4 and TRBJ2-7, with TRBD2 matching 7 bases. Germline V gene data show CDR1 as SGHNT and CDR2 as YYREEE (reference sequence). Unmatched junction bases numbered 4, after V lost 4 bases and J lost 0 bases. The CDR3 has 14 amino acids. The chain's CDR3 is CASSALASSYEQYF. CDR3 coding DNA: TGTGCCAGCAGCGCACTAGCGAGCTCCTACGAGCAGTACTTC.

The V call is TRBV5-8, the J call TRBJ1-2; 9 bases are a match to TRBD1. This CDR3 is built from 11 residues. The V gene's germline CDR1 is SGHTS and CDR2 YDEGEE. J gave up 12 bases and V 4 bases, and 4 bases lay outside the gene matches. The CDR3 nucleotides read TGTGCCAGCAGCCCCCGGACAGGGGACACCTTC. It yields the protein CASSPRTGDTF.

The rearrangement links TRBV10-3 to TRBJ2-1; 9 positions agree with TRBD2. This CDR3 is built from 17 residues. Germline CDR1 ENHRY, CDR2 SYGVKD. V shed 4 bases and J 2 bases; nucleotides not matched to a gene: 9. The CDR3 bases are TGTGCCATCAGTGTATCTGCTAGCGGGGAACCCTACAATGAGCAGTTCTTC. Translating gives CAISVSASGEPYNEQFF.

V and J are TRBV4-2 and TRBJ1-1, with D possibly TRBD1 on 5 matching bases. CDR1 and CDR2 (germline): LGHNA, YNFKEQ. CDR3 length: 16 amino acids. V was trimmed by 0 bases and J by 1 base, leaving 12 bases between them. The CDR3 spells CASSQEWRGGNTEAFF. The CDR3, as DNA: TGTGCCAGCAGCCAAGAGTGGCGGGGGGGGAACACTGAAGCTTTCTTT.

J is TRBJ1-2 and V is TRBV7-9; D is uncertain. The CDR3 is 14 amino acids. Germline assignment: CDR1 SEHNR and CDR2 FQNEAQ (reference sequence). Trimming removed 3 bases at V and 4 bases at J, with 12 bases between. This chain's CDR3 is CASSFGDLSYGYTF. The CDR3, as DNA: TGTGCCAGCAGCTTCGGGGATTTAAGCTATGGCTACACCTTC.

The V call is TRBV9, the J call TRBJ2-1, with 11 bases matching TRBD2. The germline V gene has CDR1 SGDLS and CDR2 YYNGEE. The CDR3 sequence is 16 residues long. V was clipped by 2 bases and J by 3 bases; unmatched bases: 4. Written as DNA, the CDR3 is TGTGCCAGCAGCGTCAAGGGACTAGCGGACTACAATGAGCAGTTCTTC. The encoded protein is CASSVKGLADYNEQFF.

V and J are TRBV19 and TRBJ2-1; D is ambiguous. This CDR3 region has 13 residues. V shed 0 bases and J shed 5 bases, with 5 bases lying between them. Looked up from germline, CDR1 is LNHDA and CDR2 is SQIVND (reference sequence). CDR3 DNA: TGTGCCAGTAGTATAGACTACGACAATGAGCAGTTCTTC. It is translated as CASSIDYDNEQFF.

This chain links TRBV30 with TRBJ1-4; tentatively, D is TRBD1 (6 bases). Germline lookup yields CDR1 GTSNPN and CDR2 SVGIG (reference sequence). The CDR3 has 20 amino acids. The ends were cut back, 0 bases at V and 0 bases at J, with 23 bases in the middle. Here the CDR3 DNA reads TGTGCCTGGAGTGTAGAAATCTGGACAGAAAACACTGCAACTAATGAAAAACTGTTTTTT. Translated: CAWSVEIWTENTATNEKLFF.

This chain uses TRBV11-1 with TRBJ2-3, with TRBD2 matching over 8 bases. CDR1 is SGHAT, CDR2 FQDESV, per germline (reference sequence). V lost 0 bases, J lost 0 bases, and 8 bases stayed unmatched. The CDR3 contains 18 residues. The chain's CDR3 is CASSLASGGPSSTDTQYF. The CDR3 DNA sequence: TGTGCCAGCAGCTTAGCCAGCGGGGGACCATCTAGCACAGATACGCAGTATTTT.

The chain carries TRBV13 and TRBJ2-2, with 8 bases lining up with TRBD1. The V segment lost 3 bases and the J segment 4 bases; nucleotides outside the gene matches: 4. Germline V gene lookup returns CDR1 PRHDT and CDR2 FYEKMQ (reference sequence). The CDR3 totals 15 residues. The CDR3 nucleotides are TGTGCCAGCAGCTTGCAGGGGGCGGGCACCGGGGAGCTGTTTTTT. This gives the protein CASSLQGAGTGELFF.

The chain employs TRBV27 and TRBJ1-4; 8 bases agree with TRBD1. Germline CDR1 reads MNHEY; CDR2 reads SMNVEV (reference sequence). V was clipped by 2 bases and J by 8 bases; unmatched bases: 4. There are 14 residues in the CDR3. Here the CDR3 DNA reads TGTGCCAGCAGTTTAGGCAGGGGGCGAGAAAAACTGTTTTTT. As protein: CASSLGRGREKLFF.

The genes are TRBV27 and TRBJ1-2, with 10 bases that match TRBD1. Germline-derived CDR1 and CDR2 are MNHEY and SMNVEV (reference sequence). The J segment lost 5 bases and the V segment lost 5 bases, leaving 8 bases of the junction unmatched. This CDR3 comprises 15 residues. As DNA, the CDR3 is TGTGCCAGCAGTCCATCGACAGGGGGCTGGTATGGCTACACCTTC. Protein sequence: CASSPSTGGWYGYTF.

The chain links TRBV4-1 to TRBJ2-7; TRBD2 is a possible D gene (6 bases). Trimming left V 3 bases short and J 2 bases short, with 17 bases between. The CDR3 consists of 16 residues. Germline values: CDR1 MGHRA, CDR2 YSYEKL. In nucleotides, the CDR3 is TGCGCCAGCAGCCAGGGGGGTTCGGGGTTTACCTACGAGCAGTACTTC. The encoded protein is CASSQGGSGFTYEQYF.

This clone was counted between two and nine times. The chain has TRBV19 and TRBJ2-7, with D possibly being TRBD1 (5 bases). This CDR3 spans 17 amino acids. The germline V and J ends were trimmed by 0 bases and 2 bases, with 17 bases remaining between them. CDR1 LNHDA and CDR2 SQIVND come from the germline V gene (reference sequence). CDR3 sequence reads: CASSIDLVGAATYEQYF. The CDR3 bases are TGTGCCAGTAGTATAGATCTCGTAGGGGCCGCCACCTACGAGCAGTACTTC.

The V gene is TRBV27, the J gene TRBJ1-2; D unclear. The V end was cut by 8 bases, the J end by 1 base, with 20 bases between. CDR1 is MNHEY, CDR2 SMNVEV, per germline (reference sequence). The CDR3 spans 16 residues. DNA of the CDR3: TGTGCCAGCCGGGGTTTTGTGGGTGGATATAACTATGGCTACACCTTC. It encodes CASRGFVGGYNYGYTF.

This clone was counted a single time. The rearrangement joins TRBV4-3 to TRBJ2-7; tentative D call: TRBD2 (5 bases). Germline assignment: CDR1 LGHNA and CDR2 YSLEER. The CDR3 has 11 amino acids. Deletions cut 3 bases from V and 5 bases from J, with 5 bases between. CDR3 DNA: TGCGCCAGCAGCCAGGGAGACGAGCAGTACTTC. This sequence encodes CASSQGDEQYF.

This clone has more than one count but fewer than ten. This rearrangement joins TRBV4-2 to TRBJ2-7; 11 bases map to TRBD2. The CDR3 spans 15 residues. The germline V gene has CDR1 LGHNA and CDR2 YNFKEQ. Trimming took 1 base from V and 4 from J; bases not matched to a gene: 3. CDR3 DNA: TGTGCCAGCAGCCAAGCTGGGACTAGCGGTTACGAGCAGTACTTC. Translated, it gives CASSQAGTSGYEQYF.

The rearrangement links TRBV5-5 to TRBJ2-7, with 7 bases matching TRBD1. CDR1 is SGHKS, CDR2 YYEKEE, per germline (reference sequence). CDR3 length: 12 amino acids. The junction had 1 base not matched to a gene; V was cut back by 5 bases and J by 2 bases. The CDR3 reads CASRDRPYEQYF. The DNA of the CDR3 is TGTGCCAGCAGGGACAGGCCCTACGAGCAGTACTTC.